A selection of T cell receptor beta chains follows, all from one sample in a study of blood T cell repertoires in COVID-19. The method was immunoSEQ multiplex PCR; TCRdb's version includes in-frame clones alone and lacks a portion of them. The repertoire consists of 250,000 to 350,000 clones, with about 90% occurring once and the leading ten covering roughly 2%. The material sequenced was peripheral blood. The source is a woman aged 45 to 65 who had recovered from COVID-19. CDR3s include the opening cysteine and the closing phenylalanine or tryptophan. Fields, in order: D gene, J gene, clone size, V gene, CDR3 DNA, CDR3 protein. A D gene is named only where the DNA matches it firmly. A clone size is listed for some rows: how often the clone was seen (once, few, many), or a class if it is expanded.

. | TRBJ1-1 | . | TRBV7-3 | TGTGCCAGCAGCTTAGATGCAGGGGTTGTAGCTTTCTTT | CASSLDAGVVAFF
. | TRBJ1-5 | few | TRBV9 | TGTGCCAGCAGCGCACCGGGGGGCAATCAGCCCCAGCATTTT | CASSAPGGNQPQHF
TRBD2 | TRBJ2-7 | . | TRBV5-1 | TGCGCCAGCAGCCCGTCGGGGGGGATCAACGAGCAGTACTTC | CASSPSGGINEQYF
. | TRBJ1-6 | . | TRBV28 | TGTGCCAGCAGTTTATCGGGGTTCTATAATTCACCCCTCCACTTT | CASSLSGFYNSPLHF
TRBD1 | TRBJ1-5 | . | TRBV7-8 | TGTGCCAGCAGCTTAGCGCCAGGGGGTCAGCCCCAGCATTTT | CASSLAPGGQPQHF
TRBD1 | TRBJ1-1 | . | TRBV9 | TGTGCCAGCAGCGTCGGGGACAGGAACACTGAAGCTTTCTTT | CASSVGDRNTEAFF
. | TRBJ2-5 | . | TRBV6-5 | TGTGCCAGTACACGAGCATTTTGGAGGCAAGAGACCCAGTACTTC | CASTRAFWRQETQYF
TRBD1 | TRBJ1-2 | . | TRBV7-7 | TGTGCTAGCAGCAAGGACAGGATAAGCTATGGCTACACCTTC | CASSKDRISYGYTF
. | TRBJ2-3 | . | TRBV7-9 | TGTGCCAGCAGCTTCCAGGGCACAGATACGCAGTATTTT | CASSFQGTDTQYF
TRBD1 | TRBJ1-6 | . | TRBV2 | TGTGCCAGCAGTGGCCAGGGGGCCGGTAATTCACCCCTCCACTTT | CASSGQGAGNSPLHF
. | TRBJ1-4 | once | TRBV18 | TGTGCCAGCTCACCACCGTCACAGGCGAATGAAAAACTGTTTTTT | CASSPPSQANEKLFF
. | TRBJ2-5 | few | TRBV5-1 | TGCGCCAGCAGCGGGGTCCGGGACACCGGTACGGGGACCCAGTACTTC | CASSGVRDTGTGTQYF
. | TRBJ1-4 | once | TRBV6-2/TRBV6-3 | TGTGCCAGCAGTTACTCGACGGGGCTGTTTTTT | CASSYSTGLFF
TRBD1 | TRBJ2-7 | . | TRBV2 | TGTGCCAGCAGGATAACCCGGGACAGTGCCCCCTACGAGCAGTACTTC | CASRITRDSAPYEQYF
TRBD1 | TRBJ1-5 | few | TRBV6-5 | TGTGCCAGCAGCGTTACAGGGGGCACTCAGCCCCAGCATTTT | CASSVTGGTQPQHF
. | TRBJ2-7 | . | TRBV6-5 | TGTGCCAGCATTCCCCGCAGGTCGACCTACGAGCAGTACTTC | CASIPRRSTYEQYF
. | TRBJ1-1 | . | TRBV20-1 | TGCAGTGCTAGTAAGGGGATCACTGAAGCTTTCTTT | CSASKGITEAFF
TRBD2 | TRBJ2-7 | few | TRBV7-2 | TGTGCCAGCAGCTTACGCGGGGGTGAGCAGTACTTC | CASSLRGGEQYF
TRBD1 | TRBJ2-7 | few | TRBV4-1 | TGCGCCAGCAGCCTCCGGGACAGGGGCTACGAGCAGTACTTC | CASSLRDRGYEQYF
TRBD2 | TRBJ2-2 | . | TRBV7-6 | TGTGCCAGCAGAGCTAGCGGGAGTTCCACCGGGGAGCTGTTTTTT | CASRASGSSTGELFF
TRBD2 | TRBJ2-1 | . | TRBV27 | TGTGCCAGCAGTTCTAGCGGGACCTACAATGAGCAGTTCTTC | CASSSSGTYNEQFF
TRBD1 | TRBJ2-7 | . | TRBV5-4 | TGTGCCAGCAGCTTTGGCCCTCCGGACAGGGGGCGCGAGCAGTACTTC | CASSFGPPDRGREQYF
. | TRBJ2-1 | . | TRBV2 | TGTGCCAGCAGTGAACAGCGGCTGAATAAAGGTTTCTTC | CASSEQRLNKGFF
. | TRBJ1-2 | . | TRBV6-5 | TGTGCCAGCACCGCAGACAGAGTCTATGGCTACACCTTC | CASTADRVYGYTF
TRBD1 | TRBJ1-2 | . | TRBV5-1 | TGCGCCAGCAGGCGGGACAGGGGGAGCGGCTACACCTTC | CASRRDRGSGYTF
. | TRBJ2-2 | few | TRBV7-9 | TGTGCCAGCAGACGGACAGAGAACACCGGGGAGCTGTTTTTT | CASRRTENTGELFF
. | TRBJ2-1 | . | TRBV27 | TGTGCCAGCAAGGTGGATAGCTCCTATGAGCAGTTCTTC | CASKVDSSYEQFF
TRBD1 | TRBJ1-1 | . | TRBV7-2 | TGTGCCAGCAGCTTAGGGTCCACAGGGGGCGAGAGAGCTTTCTTT | CASSLGSTGGERAFF
TRBD1 | TRBJ1-6 | . | TRBV6-5 | TGTGCCAGCATTGGTCAGGGGGCGTCTTCACCCCTCCACTTT | CASIGQGASSPLHF
TRBD1 | TRBJ1-5 | . | TRBV11-2 | TGTGCCAGCAGCTCGGGACAGGGTTGGAGCAATCAGCCCCAGCATTTT | CASSSGQGWSNQPQHF
. | TRBJ2-7 | . | TRBV11-1 | TGTGCCAGCAGCTCCCGAGGAGGGTACTACGAGCAGTACTTC | CASSSRGGYYEQYF